These 11 T cell receptor beta chains were sequenced from one sample in a study of blood T cell repertoires in COVID-19 (dated by TCRdb to about 2020). Preparation of the library involved the immunoSEQ multiplex PCR assay. The table comes from immuneACCESS by way of TCRdb, which keeps in-frame sequences with V and J called. Part of the clones is missing from these tables; in studies checked, under half for an unresolved V gene and the rest for unknown reasons. This sample lists approximately 270,000 clones; approximately 88% were detected once. The biggest ten clones account for less than 2.5% of the sample. Sequencing was carried out using peripheral blood. Receptor source: a man aged 50 to 59 with acute or convalescent COVID-19.

J is TRBJ2-2 and V is TRBV3-1 (or the pseudogene TRBV3-2); 10 bases line up with TRBD2. Unmatched junction bases numbered 13, after V lost 0 bases and J lost 3 bases. Germline lookup yields CDR1 LGHDT and CDR2 YNNKEL (reference sequence). The CDR3 is 20 residues long. The CDR3 DNA sequence: TGTGCCAGCAGCCAAGATTGGGAGAATAGCGGGGGGCCCTACACCGGGGAGCTGTTTTTT. Translation: CASSQDWENSGGPYTGELFF.

The rearrangement links TRBV27 to TRBJ1-5, with D perhaps matching TRBD1 (6 bases). The V end was cut by 3 bases, the J end by 6 bases, with 12 bases between. This CDR3 region has 14 residues. The germline V gene encodes CDR1 MNHEY and CDR2 SMNVEV (reference sequence). The CDR3 region is CASSFGDKSQPQHF. The CDR3 DNA follows: TGTGCCAGCAGTTTTGGGGACAAAAGTCAGCCCCAGCATTTT.

The gene calls are TRBV9 and TRBJ2-7; 8 nucleotides line up with TRBD1. Germline V gives CDR1 SGDLS, CDR2 YYNGEE. The V segment lost 5 bases and the J segment 4 bases; nucleotides outside the gene matches: 8. The CDR3 contains 14 residues. The CDR3 DNA follows: TGTGCCAGCAGGCCCGACAGGGGCGGGTACGAGCAGTACTTC. This gives the protein CASRPDRGGYEQYF.

This clone was seen a few times. The chain recombines TRBV29-1 with TRBJ2-7; 7 nucleotides agree with TRBD1. CDR1 and CDR2 from the germline V gene are SQVTM and ANQGSEA. V shed 4 bases, J shed 2 bases, and the junction held 5 bases outside the gene matches. The CDR3 runs 13 residues. The CDR3, as DNA: TGCAGCGTTGTAGGGGGCTTACCCTACGAGCAGTACTTC. This translates into CSVVGGLPYEQYF.

The chain recombines TRBV30 with TRBJ1-6; 7 bases align to TRBD1. V lost 2 bases, J lost 6 bases, and 4 bases stayed unmatched. Germline CDR1 is GTSNPN and CDR2 is SVGIG (reference sequence). This CDR3 has 14 residues. CDR3 bases: TGTGCCTGGAGTCTGGGACAGAGTAATTCACCCCTCCACTTT. Amino acid sequence: CAWSLGQSNSPLHF.

The rearrangement joins TRBV5-4 to TRBJ2-7, with a tentative D call TRBD2 (6 bases). The germline CDR1 and CDR2 sequences are SGHNT and YYREEE (reference sequence). This CDR3 region has 15 residues. With 0 bases removed from V and 2 bases from J, the gap between germline ends came to 12 bases. DNA for the CDR3: TGTGCCAGCAGCTTGGACGGGAGTGGGACCTACGAGCAGTACTTC. It yields the protein CASSLDGSGTYEQYF.

The gene calls are TRBV2 and TRBJ2-7, with 9 positions matching TRBD1. Germline V gene sequence: CDR1 SNHLY, CDR2 FYNNEI. With V trimmed by 5 bases and J by 4 bases, 15 bases remained unmatched. The CDR3 has 17 amino acids. DNA of the CDR3: TGTGCCAGCAGTAAATATACCGGACAGGGGCCGAGGTACGAGCAGTACTTC. Protein sequence: CASSKYTGQGPRYEQYF.

V usage is TRBV28 and J usage is TRBJ2-7; 7 nucleotides match TRBD1. V dropped 7 bases and J dropped 2; count of bases not matched to a gene: 8. This CDR3 has 14 residues. In germline, CDR1 is MDHEN, CDR2 SYDVKM. The CDR3 sequence: CASMGKTGPYEQYF. The CDR3 DNA is TGTGCCAGCATGGGGAAGACAGGGCCCTACGAGCAGTACTTC.

This clone showed up just once. CDR3 sequence reads: CASSQTGGVNYGYTF. The CDR3 region has the DNA TGCGCCAGCAGCCAGACAGGGGGCGTTAACTATGGCTACACCTTC. V usage is TRBV5-1 and J usage is TRBJ1-2; 10 nucleotides match TRBD1. After removal of 4 bases from V and 1 base from J, the junction contained 4 bases not matched to a gene. CDR1 is SGHRS and CDR2 is YFSETQ in the germline V gene. CDR3 size: 15 residues.

V usage is TRBV9 and J usage is TRBJ2-3; 8 bases match TRBD1. This CDR3 is 17 amino acids long. Germline assignment: CDR1 SGDLS and CDR2 YYNGEE. V shed 0 bases and J 0 bases; nucleotides not matched to a gene: 6. The CDR3 nucleotides are TGTGCCAGCAGCGTAGCCGGACAGGGAACTAGCACAGATACGCAGTATTTT. Residues: CASSVAGQGTSTDTQYF.

The rearrangement joins TRBV2 to TRBJ1-2, with 8 bases fitting TRBD1. The CDR3 is 14 amino acids. V trimming: 6 bases; J trimming: 2 bases; junction bases outside the gene matches: 5. Germline V CDR1 and CDR2: SNHLY, FYNNEI. The CDR3 loop is CASSGWTGNYGYTF. CDR3 DNA sequence: TGTGCCAGCAGCGGCTGGACAGGGAACTATGGCTACACCTTC.